This T cell receptor (beta chain) was profiled in a study of T-cell reconstitution after alpha-beta-depleted transplantation in children. During its preparation, the TCRbeta library received unique molecular identifiers. TCRdb reprocessed the PCR reads via MiXCR and lists one record per CDR3 protein. The sample includes roughly 500,000 distinct CDR3 sequences, less than 35% of them seen just once. Sequencing was performed on PBMCs from the stem cell graft donor, taken from the stem cell graft. The clonotype comes from a human donor who donated a stem cell graft to a child with aplastic anemia.

The DNA for the CDR3 is TGCAGCGTTGAAGGACCAACTAGCACGTACGAGCAGTACTTC. It codes for CSVEGPTSTYEQYF. The gene calls are TRBV29-1 and TRBJ2-7, with D possibly matching TRBD2 (6 bases). The germline CDR1 and CDR2 sequences are SQVTM and ANQGSEA. Between the trimmed V and J ends, which lost 1 base and 4 bases, there was a span of 14 bases. This CDR3 contains 14 residues.